This T cell receptor (beta chain) was sequenced for a study of shared clonotypes between healthy human individuals. Every subset's genomic DNA went evenly onto several immunoSEQ plates. The protocol was immunoSEQ multiplex PCR, while the TCRdb copy is restricted to in-frame clones and leaves out a portion. The table lists more than 900,000 clones, 70% to 80% of them singletons. The CDR3 runs to 14 residues. V lost 4 bases to trimming and J lost 5 bases, with 11 bases between them. Germline V gene lookup returns CDR1 MDHEN and CDR2 SYDVKM. Both subsets, CD45RA+ naive and CD45RA-negative memory, were split from the CD4+ cells.

The specimen sequenced was memory CD4+ T cells from PBMCs. Noted subset: CD45RA-negative fraction. This sequence joins TRBV28 and TRBJ1-4; the D is unclear. The sequence was obtained from a man younger than 35 in good health. Some clones in this sample may be carry-over from other donors' samples. DNA for the CDR3: TGTGCCAGCAGTTCAGGCGGACCGAATGAAAAACTGTTTTTT. It encodes CASSSGGPNEKLFF.